The T cell receptor (beta chain) under discussion was sequenced for a study of CD8+CD57+ T cells in acquired aplastic anemia. Study-level findings and limits: A significant difference in CD8+ Simpson's diversity between patients and controls was not found.

This clonotype was seen repeatedly, ten times or more. Its antigen is undetermined. Patients chosen for sequencing had CD8+CD57+ cells that had expanded, as shown by flow cytometry. The template used for profiling TCR beta VDJ and CDR3 was genomic DNA. TCRdb reprocessed the reads via MiXCR and lists one record per CDR3 protein. The repertoire holds around 180,000 distinct CDR3 sequences, roughly 50% seen once, with 1.8% in the top ten. CDR1 and CDR2 from the germline V gene are DFQATT and SNEGSKA (reference sequence). The CDR3 spans 16 residues. The J segment lost 4 bases and the V segment lost 0 bases, leaving 8 bases of the junction unmatched.

Sequencing was done on a sample of sorted CD4+, CD8+, or CD8+CD57+ T cells (not recorded which) from PBMCs. The chain has TRBV20-1 and TRBJ2-2; 7 bases are a match to TRBD2. The sequence was collected from a human donor with aplastic anemia. In DNA form, the CDR3 reads TGCAGTGCTAGAGATTTTGGGGGGAGGGGCACCGGGGAGCTGTTTTTT. This gives the protein CSARDFGGRGTGELFF.